The 31 T cell receptor beta chains below come from one sample, sequenced in a study of T cells after posttransplantation cyclophosphamide. Busulfan-fludarabine conditioning, marrow transplant, and cyclophosphamide on days +3 and +4 were administered. Data came from immunoSEQ multiplex PCR; TCRdb stores just in-frame clones and leaves some out. Listed for the sample are roughly 7,700 clones, none seen a single time. The sample here was PBMCs, taken approximately 92 days after allogeneic stem cell transplant with posttransplant cyclophosphamide. These receptors came from a female patient in her 60s who received an allogeneic stem cell transplant from an unrelated donor, was CMV-positive, and had acute GVHD only. Some T cells may be provided by the graft donor.

This clone was recorded at least ten times. The chain joins TRBV5-1 to TRBJ2-7, with unresolved D. The CDR3 runs to 15 residues. Germline CDR1 SGHRS, CDR2 YFSETQ. V was clipped by 0 bases and J by 0 bases, with 10 bases between them. The CDR3 region is CASSLAHGNSYEQYF. CDR3 DNA sequence: TGCGCCAGCAGCTTGGCACATGGTAACTCCTACGAGCAGTACTTC.

This clone came up many times. V and J are TRBV5-4 and TRBJ1-1; D is undetermined. Germline assignment: CDR1 SGHNT and CDR2 YYREEE (reference sequence). The CDR3 contains 14 residues. Trimming took 0 bases from V and 1 from J, leaving 7 bases between them. CDR3 nucleotides: TGTGCCAGCAGCTTGGGGCAGCGGAACACTGAAGCTTTCTTT. Its protein is CASSLGQRNTEAFF. The whole variable domain, filled in from reference TRBV5-4 and TRBJ1-1, reads ETGVTQSPTHLIKTRGQQVTLRCSSQSGHNTVSWYQQALGQGPQFIFQYYREEENGRGNFPPRFSGLQFPNYSSELNVNALELDDSALYLCASSLGQRNTEAFFGQGTRLTVV.

The table lists this clone with many counts. The V gene is TRBV29-1, the J gene TRBJ1-1; D is undetermined. The CDR3 contains 12 residues. Germline V gene lookup returns CDR1 SQVTM and CDR2 ANQGSEA. Trimming took 2 bases from V and 1 from J, leaving 5 bases between them. This CDR3 reads CSVERGNTEAFF. CDR3 nucleotide sequence: TGCAGCGTTGAACGAGGGAACACTGAAGCTTTCTTT. The whole variable domain, filled in from reference TRBV29-1 and TRBJ1-1, reads SAVISQKPSRDICQRGTSLTIQCQVDSQVTMMFWYRQQPGQSLTLIATANQGSEATYESGFVIDKFPISRPNLTFSTLTVSNMSPEDSSIYLCSVERGNTEAFFGQGTRLTVV.

A few counts support this clone. The J gene is TRBJ1-6, the V gene TRBV24-1; D is possibly TRBD1 (5 bases). The germline V gene encodes CDR1 KGHDR and CDR2 SFDVKD. V was pared by 6 bases and J by 6 bases, with 8 bases between. The CDR3 runs to 13 residues. CDR3 loop: CATSRTFNSPLHF. The CDR3 coding sequence is TGTGCCACCAGTCGGACATTTAATTCACCCCTCCACTTT.

Many counts were recorded for this clone. The rearrangement joins TRBV4-2 to TRBJ2-7, with 7 bases lining up with TRBD1. With V trimmed by 0 bases and J by 0 bases, 8 bases remained unmatched. CDR3 length: 17 amino acids. Germline-derived CDR1 and CDR2 are LGHNA and YNFKEQ. CDR3 sequence reads: CASSQDFGTATSYEQYF. The CDR3 bases are TGTGCCAGCAGCCAAGATTTCGGGACAGCAACCTCCTACGAGCAGTACTTC.

This clone was found many times. V gene TRBV7-6 combines with J gene TRBJ1-1, with 7 nucleotides matching TRBD1. V was pared by 5 bases and J by 3 bases, with 6 bases of the junction left unmatched. The CDR3 covers 14 residues. The germline V gene encodes CDR1 SGHVS and CDR2 FNYEAQ. CDR3 loop: CASSQGGAYTEAFF. The DNA of the CDR3 is TGTGCCAGCAGCCAAGGGGGCGCTTACACTGAAGCTTTCTTT. Drawing the rest from reference TRBV7-6 and TRBJ1-1, the complete variable domain is GAGVSQSPRYKVTKRGQDVALRCDPISGHVSLYWYRQALGQGPEFLTYFNYEAQQDKSGLPNDRFSAERPEGSISTLTIQRTEQRDSAMYRCASSQGGAYTEAFFGQGTRLTVV.

This clone has ten or more counts. The rearrangement joins TRBV27 to TRBJ1-3, with TRBD1 identical over 10 bases. Germline V gene lookup returns CDR1 MNHEY and CDR2 SMNVEV (reference sequence). The junction had 5 bases not matched to a gene; V was cut back by 9 bases and J by 0 bases. The CDR3 length is 15 residues. CDR3 residues: CASRGQGPSGNTIYF. DNA for the CDR3: TGTGCCAGTAGGGGACAGGGGCCCTCTGGAAACACCATATATTTT.

This clone showed up many times. The V and J genes are TRBV11-2 and TRBJ2-7; perhaps TRBD2 as D (6 bases). V was trimmed by 7 bases and J by 4 bases, leaving 17 bases between them. Germline V gene lookup returns CDR1 SGHAT and CDR2 FQNNGV. The CDR3 covers 14 residues. The CDR3 nucleotides read TGTGCCAGCACCCCCCCTTTCGGGACTTACGAGCAGTACTTC. Amino acid sequence: CASTPPFGTYEQYF.

Many counts were recorded for this clone. The genes are TRBV6-6 and TRBJ1-5; 9 nucleotides line up with TRBD1. CDR3 size: 15 residues. The trim removed 6 bases at V and 6 bases at J, leaving 9 bases unmatched. Germline V gene sequence: CDR1 MNHNY, CDR2 SVGAGI (reference sequence). The CDR3 sequence is CASRNGDRVAQPQHF. CDR3 sequence (DNA): TGTGCCAGCAGAAACGGGGACAGGGTGGCTCAGCCCCAGCATTTT.

Many counts were recorded for this clone. This chain links TRBV12-3 or TRBV12-4 with TRBJ1-1; D is unclear. The CDR3 consists of 14 residues. The V end lost 7 bases, the J end lost 1 base, and 13 bases lay between the germline ends. CDR3 in amino acids: CASIPAGGNTEAFF. DNA of the CDR3: TGTGCCAGCATTCCGGCGGGCGGGAACACTGAAGCTTTCTTT.

This clone was observed at least ten times. The rearrangement links TRBV19 to TRBJ1-5, with 7 bases aligning to TRBD1. Losses at the gene ends were 8 bases for V and 4 bases for J; bases not matched to a gene: 11. In germline, CDR1 is LNHDA, CDR2 SQIVND (reference sequence). CDR3 length: 15 amino acids. CDR3 sequence: CASRYRTGSNQPQHF. The CDR3 DNA reads TGTGCCAGTCGCTACCGGACAGGATCAAATCAGCCCCAGCATTTT.

The table lists this clone with many counts. The CDR3 loop is CASTGEYLGETQYF. The CDR3 DNA reads as TGTGCCAGCACCGGGGAATATCTCGGGGAGACCCAGTACTTC. The rearrangement links TRBV6-2 or TRBV6-3 to TRBJ2-5; tentative D call: TRBD2 (5 bases). V was clipped by 7 bases and J by 5 bases, with 17 bases between them. CDR1 MNHEY and CDR2 SVGEGT come from the germline V gene. The CDR3 is made up of 14 amino acids.

This clone occurred many times. The V and J genes are TRBV19 and TRBJ2-1, with TRBD1 as a possible D gene (5 bases). CDR3 length: 15 amino acids. Trimming shortened V by 4 bases and J by 1 base, and 11 bases separated the two germline ends. The germline CDR1 and CDR2 sequences are LNHDA and SQIVND (reference sequence). The CDR3 is CASSTLTASYNEQFF. The CDR3 DNA sequence: TGTGCCAGTAGTACCCTGACAGCTTCCTACAATGAGCAGTTCTTC.

This clone was counted at least ten times. The CDR3 spells CASGLLAGGLAYTQYF. In DNA form, the CDR3 reads TGTGCCAGCGGGCTCCTAGCGGGGGGGCTTGCTTATACGCAGTATTTT. The chain joins TRBV27 to TRBJ2-3, with 12 bases matching TRBD2. Germline V gene data show CDR1 as MNHEY and CDR2 as SMNVEV (reference sequence). The J segment lost 7 bases and the V segment lost 8 bases, leaving 13 bases of the junction unmatched. The length of the CDR3 is 16 residues.

The chain has TRBV9 and TRBJ2-7, with 11 bases matching TRBD1. CDR1 is SGDLS, CDR2 YYNGEE, per germline. The CDR3 spans 15 residues. Germline trimming cut 3 bases from V and 4 bases from J; bases unmatched to any gene: 6. CDR3 protein: CASSARGQGAYEQYF. For the CDR3, the DNA is TGTGCCAGCAGCGCCCGCGGACAGGGGGCTTACGAGCAGTACTTC.

This clone is medium-sized (0.01 to 0.1%) by share. This sequence joins TRBV4-3 and TRBJ1-3, with D perhaps TRBD1 (5 bases). The CDR3 has 17 residues. Germline lookup yields CDR1 LGHNA and CDR2 YSLEER. The ends were cut back, 2 bases at V and 2 bases at J, with 16 bases in the middle. The DNA of the CDR3 is TGCGCCAGCAGCCAACGCCGCGGGGGTAGGGCTGGAAACACCATATATTTT. Translating it yields CASSQRRGGRAGNTIYF.

This clone was seen repeatedly, ten times or more. The V gene is TRBV28, the J gene TRBJ2-7, with 11 bases matching TRBD2. V lost 3 bases to trimming and J lost 2 bases; unmatched junction nucleotides: 0. The CDR3 covers 14 residues. Per germline, CDR1 MDHEN and CDR2 SYDVKM. The CDR3 protein is CASSFSGRAYEQYF. CDR3 DNA: TGTGCCAGCAGTTTTAGCGGGAGGGCCTACGAGCAGTACTTC. The entire variable domain, with the rest obtained from reference TRBV28 and TRBJ2-7, is as follows: DVKVTQSSRYLVKRTGEKVFLECVQDMDHENMFWYRQDPGLGLRLIYFSYDVKMKEKGDIPEGYSVSREKKERFSLILESASTNQTSMYLCASSFSGRAYEQYFGPGTRLTVT.

The chain uses TRBV5-1 and TRBJ2-5; TRBD2 is a possible D gene (5 bases). The V end was cut by 7 bases, the J end by 5 bases, with 15 bases between. The CDR3 is 13 residues long. Per germline, CDR1 SGHRS and CDR2 YFSETQ. The CDR3 is CASANSVGETQYF. The CDR3 DNA is TGCGCCAGCGCTAATAGCGTCGGGGAGACCCAGTACTTC.

There are many counts of this clone. One junction end does not reproduce the germline sequence, and a read error may be involved. The gene calls are TRBV29-1 and TRBJ1-3; a weak D match, TRBD1 (5 bases). The CDR3 covers 12 residues. CDR1 and CDR2 from the germline V gene are SQVTM and ANQGSEA. CDR3 residues: CSVEGGEGPADF. CDR3 DNA: TGCAGCGTTGAGGGGGGGGAGGGACCAGCGGATTTT.

V and J are TRBV20-1 and TRBJ2-3; D remains unclear. V was pared by 7 bases and J by 4 bases, with 6 bases between. This CDR3 has 10 amino acids. Germline CDR1 reads DFQATT; CDR2 reads SNEGSKA (reference sequence). The CDR3 bases are TGCAGTGGAAGCGCAGATACGCAGTATTTT. This encodes CSGSADTQYF.

This clone was recorded at least ten times. The CDR3 loop is CASRVSSPPPGQLYNEQFF. The CDR3 bases are TGCGCCAGCAGGGTAAGTTCGCCCCCACCGGGACAATTATACAATGAGCAGTTCTTC. This rearrangement joins TRBV23-1 to TRBJ2-1, with D tentatively TRBD1 (6 bases). TRBV23-1 carries the ORF label, with uncertain function. The CDR3 is made up of 19 amino acids. Trimming took off 6 bases at V and 4 bases at J, with 28 bases between the two ends.

The chain links TRBV24-1 to TRBJ2-5; D is perhaps TRBD1 (5 bases). The V and J ends lost 4 bases and 2 bases respectively, with 13 bases between them. This CDR3 region has 15 residues. The germline gives CDR1 KGHDR, CDR2 SFDVKD. CDR3: CATSDLGQGQETQYF. CDR3 sequence (DNA): TGTGCCACCAGTGACCTGGGTCAGGGTCAAGAGACCCAGTACTTC.

This clone came up many times. The chain employs TRBV19 and TRBJ1-5; D gene unclear. Between the trimmed V and J ends, which lost 4 bases and 0 bases, there was a span of 10 bases. CDR1 is LNHDA and CDR2 is SQIVND in the germline V gene (reference sequence). This CDR3 spans 15 amino acids. The CDR3 DNA is TGTGCCAGTAGTAATCGTCAGATTAGCAATCAGCCCCAGCATTTT. Its protein product is CASSNRQISNQPQHF.

This clone showed up many times. The V gene is TRBV5-6, the J gene TRBJ2-7; maybe TRBD1 (5 bases). CDR1 is SGHDT and CDR2 is YYEEEE in the germline V gene. The CDR3 spans 13 residues. V lost 0 bases to trimming and J lost 5 bases, with 9 bases between them. This chain's CDR3 is CASSLAGSHEQYF. The CDR3 DNA follows: TGTGCCAGCAGCTTGGCAGGGTCCCACGAGCAGTACTTC.

The chain employs TRBV28 and TRBJ2-5; weak D call: TRBD1 (5 bases). The ends were cut back, 6 bases at V and 3 bases at J, with 14 bases in the middle. This CDR3 has 14 amino acids. Germline V gives CDR1 MDHEN, CDR2 SYDVKM. Written as DNA, the CDR3 is TGTGCCAGCAGCTATCCGGACACGAAAGAGACCCAGTACTTC. Protein product: CASSYPDTKETQYF. The complete variable domain, with remaining parts taken from reference TRBV28 and TRBJ2-5, reads DVKVTQSSRYLVKRTGEKVFLECVQDMDHENMFWYRQDPGLGLRLIYFSYDVKMKEKGDIPEGYSVSREKKERFSLILESASTNQTSMYLCASSYPDTKETQYFGPGTRLLVL.

This clone was found many times. The genes are TRBV28 and TRBJ2-1; 7 bases are a match to TRBD2. Unmatched junction bases numbered 15, after V lost 5 bases and J lost 5 bases. The CDR3 totals 17 residues. Germline values: CDR1 MDHEN, CDR2 SYDVKM. CDR3 protein: CASSIAGGAGYDNEQFF. Written as DNA, the CDR3 is TGTGCCAGCAGTATAGCGGGCGGAGCGGGATACGACAATGAGCAGTTCTTC.

This clone showed up many times. V gene TRBV11-2 combines with J gene TRBJ2-2; 9 bases agree with TRBD1. CDR1 is SGHAT and CDR2 is FQNNGV in the germline V gene. The V and J ends lost 5 bases and 5 bases, in that order; junction bases with no gene match: 3. This CDR3 spans 14 amino acids. The CDR3 sequence is CASSQGQGTGELFF. The CDR3 coding sequence is TGTGCCAGCAGCCAGGGACAGGGAACCGGGGAGCTGTTTTTT. The full variable domain, with the rest looked up from reference TRBV11-2 and TRBJ2-2, is EAGVAQSPRYKIIEKRQSVAFWCNPISGHATLYWYQQILGQGPKLLIQFQNNGVVDDSQLPKDRFSAERLKGVDSTLKIQPAKLEDSAVYLCASSQGQGTGELFFGEGSRLTVL.

This clone was seen at least ten times. The chain links TRBV5-4 to TRBJ2-2; TRBD1 aligns across 7 bases. The V gene's germline CDR1 is SGHNT and CDR2 YYREEE (reference sequence). The CDR3 runs to 18 residues. The V and J ends lost 0 bases and 2 bases, in that order; junction bases with no gene match: 10. CDR3 sequence reads: CASSLEPPGTVNTGELFF. CDR3 DNA sequence: TGTGCCAGCAGCTTGGAGCCCCCCGGGACAGTCAACACCGGGGAGCTGTTTTTT.

This clone came up many times. This chain joins TRBV14 and TRBJ2-2; 10 bases map to TRBD2. The germline V gene encodes CDR1 SGHDN and CDR2 FVKESK. The CDR3 sequence is 15 residues long. V was clipped by 6 bases and J by 5 bases; unmatched bases: 6. The CDR3 reads CASRSGGARTGELFF. CDR3 bases: TGTGCCAGCAGAAGCGGGGGGGCACGGACCGGGGAGCTGTTTTTT.

This clone was recorded at least ten times. J is TRBJ1-4 and V is TRBV7-9, with 7 bases fitting TRBD1. This CDR3 is built from 16 residues. CDR1 SEHNR and CDR2 FQNEAQ come from the germline V gene (reference sequence). V shed 5 bases, J shed 0 bases, and the junction held 6 bases outside the gene matches. This CDR3 reads CASSRGQFATNEKLFF. The DNA for the CDR3 is TGTGCCAGCAGCCGGGGACAGTTTGCAACTAATGAAAAACTGTTTTTT.

Ten or more counts support this clone. The gene calls are TRBV6-1 and TRBJ1-1; tentatively, D is TRBD1 (6 bases). Germline CDR1 and CDR2: MNHNS and SASEGT. Between the trimmed V and J ends, which lost 4 bases and 0 bases, there was a span of 12 bases. The CDR3 runs 15 residues. CDR3 in amino acids: CASSVGRTVNTEAFF. In DNA, the CDR3 is TGTGCCAGCAGTGTGGGGCGGACAGTGAACACTGAAGCTTTCTTT.